These T cell receptor beta chains were read from a single sample in a study of blood T cell repertoires in COVID-19. Profiling relied on immunoSEQ multiplex PCR, and the TCRdb table lists in-frame clones only, not all of them. The profile covers approximately 100,000 clones, with roughly 80% appearing a single time and approximately 15% taken by the ten largest. The sequenced material came from peripheral blood. The receptors originated from a woman aged 55 to 70 with acute or convalescent COVID-19. The CDR3 runs from the conserved cysteine through the conserved F or W. A D gene is named only where the DNA matches it firmly. Rows may omit the clone size; those that give it use once, few, many or a size class.

j_call,v_call,d_call,clone_size,cdr3_nt,cdr3_aa
TRBJ1-4,TRBV5-1,TRBD1,NA,TGCGCCAGCAGCTTCGCCCCGGGACAGACTAATGAAAAACTGTTTTTT,CASSFAPGQTNEKLFF
TRBJ1-1,TRBV2,NA,few,TGTGCCACCCTACAGGGTCTGAACACTGAAGCTTTCTTT,CATLQGLNTEAFF
TRBJ2-5,TRBV6-1,TRBD2,once,TGTGCCAGCAGTGAAACTAGCGGGGTGGCGGAGACCCAGTACTTC,CASSETSGVAETQYF
TRBJ1-4,TRBV5-5,NA,NA,TGTGCCAGCAGCTTAATCGGACAGCAAAATGAAAAACTGTTTTTT,CASSLIGQQNEKLFF
TRBJ2-1,TRBV28,TRBD1,NA,TGTGCCAGCAGTTCCTCCGGGACAGGGGCCTCCTACAATGAGCAGTTCTTC,CASSSSGTGASYNEQFF
TRBJ2-7,TRBV6-6,TRBD2,NA,TGTGCCAGCAAAGCCTCGGGACTAGCGGGGGGGTACGAGCAGTACTTC,CASKASGLAGGYEQYF
TRBJ1-6,TRBV14,NA,NA,TGTGCCAGCAGCCAAGGCGGAATAAGGGGGAGGGGGTCGCCCCTCCACTTT,CASSQGGIRGRGSPLHF
TRBJ2-1,TRBV18,TRBD2,NA,TGTGCCAGCTCACCACGACTAGCGGGGGATAATGAGCAGTTCTTC,CASSPRLAGDNEQFF
TRBJ2-7,TRBV30,NA,NA,TGTGCCTGGAGTGATGCGGGGATCTCCTACGAGCAGTACTTC,CAWSDAGISYEQYF
TRBJ1-2,TRBV2,NA,NA,TGTGCCAGCAGTGCGGACAGTGGAAACTATGGCTACACCTTC,CASSADSGNYGYTF
TRBJ1-2,TRBV19,NA,NA,TGTGCCAGTATGAAGGGGTTTTTGGGTAACTATGGCTACACCTTC,CASMKGFLGNYGYTF
TRBJ2-7,TRBV27,TRBD1,NA,TGTGCCAGCAGTTTATACGACAGGGCTTATGAGCAGTACTTC,CASSLYDRAYEQYF
TRBJ1-2,TRBV5-5,TRBD1,NA,TGTGCCAGCAGCGGGGGACAGGGGGCGGCCTATGGCTACACCTTC,CASSGGQGAAYGYTF
TRBJ1-4,TRBV28,NA,once,TGTGCCAGCAGTTTGGTACAGAACAGCGGGGAAAAACTGTTTTTT,CASSLVQNSGEKLFF
TRBJ2-2,TRBV9,NA,NA,TGTGCCAGCAGCTCCGGACGGAGCATGCGGGGCACCGGGGAGCTGTTTTTT,CASSSGRSMRGTGELFF
TRBJ1-2,TRBV9,NA,NA,TGTGCCAGCAGCGTAGAGGGAGGGCAGACCTTATCCTCCTATGGCTACACCTTC,CASSVEGGQTLSSYGYTF
TRBJ2-5,TRBV2,NA,NA,TGTGCCAGCAGTAATCCCTATACAAGCGCGCAAGAGACCCAGTACTTC,CASSNPYTSAQETQYF
TRBJ1-5,TRBV6-1,NA,NA,TGTGCCAGCAGTGAAGACCGGGACAACTATAGCAATCAGCCCCAGCATTTT,CASSEDRDNYSNQPQHF
TRBJ2-3,TRBV5-4,TRBD2,NA,TGTGCCAGCAGCCCGGCCGGGACTACCATCACAGATACGCAGTATTTT,CASSPAGTTITDTQYF
TRBJ1-2,TRBV6-5,TRBD1,NA,TGTGCCAGCAGTTACTCGGACAGGGGATATGGCTACACCTTC,CASSYSDRGYGYTF
TRBJ1-1,TRBV25-1,TRBD1,NA,TGTGCCAGCCGGGACAGCCCGAACACTGAAGCTTTCTTT,CASRDSPNTEAFF
TRBJ2-7,TRBV4-1,TRBD1,few,TGCGCCAGCAGCCAACAAGGGGACAGGGCCAACGAGCAGTACTTC,CASSQQGDRANEQYF
TRBJ2-7,TRBV6-1,TRBD1,NA,TGTGCCAGCAGGGAAGACAGGGTGGGGTACGAGCAGTACTTC,CASREDRVGYEQYF
TRBJ1-6,TRBV5-6,NA,few,TGTGCCAGCAGCTTAGGCGAGGGGGTCACCTATAATTCACCCCTCCACTTT,CASSLGEGVTYNSPLHF